This record covers a single TCR beta chain. Its antigen is not known. The data belong to a study of cytomegalovirus exposure and HLA in healthy donors. Study-level background: A subsequent analysis stated that the 100 to 150 validation repertoires were run on the same platform as the approximately 700 first-cohort repertoires.

Study outcomes and limitations: Rare TCR sequences dominated, though some public TCRs recurred in many donors. In vitro experiments confirmed that three CMV-associated chains were specific for CMV antigens. According to the study, around 150 TCR beta chains were cytomegalovirus-associated.

Measured with immunoSEQ multiplex PCR; TCRdb has only the in-frame clones, and not every one. This sample yields some 86,000 clones, of which over 85% are seen a single time; about 3.6% belongs to the top ten. The sample was PBMCs. The clonotype originates from a woman in her thirties in good health and CMV-seronegative.

The CDR3 protein is CASSRTGNGQETQYF. The DNA for the CDR3 is TGTGCCAGCAGCCGGACAGGGAATGGCCAAGAGACCCAGTACTTC. The rearrangement links TRBV6-1 to TRBJ2-5; 8 nucleotides match TRBD1. CDR3 size: 15 residues. Germline lookup yields CDR1 MNHNS and CDR2 SASEGT. V was pared by 6 bases and J by 1 base, with 7 bases of the junction left unmatched.